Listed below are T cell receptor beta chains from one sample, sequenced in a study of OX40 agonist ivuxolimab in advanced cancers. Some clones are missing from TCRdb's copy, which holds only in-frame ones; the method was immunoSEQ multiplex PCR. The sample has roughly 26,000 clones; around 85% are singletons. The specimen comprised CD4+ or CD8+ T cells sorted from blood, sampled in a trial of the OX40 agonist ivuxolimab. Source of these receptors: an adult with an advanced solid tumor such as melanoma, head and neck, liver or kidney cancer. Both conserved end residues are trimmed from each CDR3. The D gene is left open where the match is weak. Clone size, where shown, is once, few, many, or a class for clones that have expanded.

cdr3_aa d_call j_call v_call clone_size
ASSLEQKAF . TRBJ1-1 TRBV11-3 .
ASSIGGGHTDTQY TRBD2 TRBJ2-3 TRBV19 .
ASSYPSISEKLF . TRBJ1-4 TRBV6-6 .
ASSYSDRGYGYT TRBD1 TRBJ1-2 TRBV6-5 .
ASSLIGVGITYEQY . TRBJ2-7 TRBV11-2 .
ASVATGVKYEQY . TRBJ2-7 TRBV7-9 .
ASSVALGQPQH . TRBJ1-5 TRBV19 .
ASSSGLATNTGELF TRBD2 TRBJ2-2 TRBV5-8 .
ASSSFGAQNTEAF . TRBJ1-1 TRBV5-6 .
AISAGTSNSPLH . TRBJ1-6 TRBV10-3 .
ASSPPPLLAGGSTDTQY TRBD2 TRBJ2-3 TRBV7-2 .
ASSVGGSGSNEQF TRBD2 TRBJ2-1 TRBV9 few
ASSQDGREGHTDTQY TRBD2 TRBJ2-3 TRBV4-3 .
ASSQQKPSGGSYNEQF TRBD2 TRBJ2-1 TRBV4-3 .
ASSPVGLQGVDYGYT TRBD1 TRBJ1-2 TRBV19 .
ASSLVGTGATEAF TRBD1 TRBJ1-1 TRBV5-1 .
ASSGGATSYNEQF . TRBJ2-1 TRBV5-1 .
ASRVGLASGKYEQY . TRBJ2-7 TRBV19 .
ASSPGTAGTQY . TRBJ2-5 TRBV19 .
ATSRDNNYEQY . TRBJ2-7 TRBV15 .
ASSFDRGPYEQY TRBD1 TRBJ2-7 TRBV27 .
ASQRDNQETQY . TRBJ2-5 TRBV11-3 .
ASSLAGINQPQH . TRBJ1-5 TRBV5-4 .
ASSPMAGEGYT . TRBJ1-2 TRBV18 .
ASSAGDNHLGDTQY . TRBJ2-3 TRBV6-1 .
ASSLTGLYSPLH TRBD1 TRBJ1-6 TRBV7-9 .
ASSNHRGLGSYEQY . TRBJ2-7 TRBV19 .
AISESTGGSLETQY TRBD1 TRBJ2-5 TRBV10-3 .
ASSRAVTYEQY . TRBJ2-7 TRBV11-3 .
ASGLGWTEAF . TRBJ1-1 TRBV7-9 .
ASRVIRGSGGYT . TRBJ1-2 TRBV2 .
ASSLYANTDEKLF . TRBJ1-4 TRBV11-1 .
ASSQRNLGTTLLPTDTQY TRBD2 TRBJ2-3 TRBV14 .
ASSVAPVIGDEQF . TRBJ2-1 TRBV9 .
ASRTTGTGGREQY TRBD1 TRBJ2-5 TRBV11-2 once
ASSQAGGAEAF . TRBJ1-1 TRBV6-5 .
ASSAAGNEQF . TRBJ2-1 TRBV5-1 .
ASSYGRYGYT . TRBJ1-2 TRBV7-4 .
ASKTSGGARIYT . TRBJ1-2 TRBV6-6 .
ASSLYGVYPGQGELEQY TRBD1 TRBJ2-7 TRBV5-1 few
ASSLDLSGQGAYEQY . TRBJ2-7 TRBV11-3 .
ASSTSSYEQY . TRBJ2-7 TRBV7-9 .
ATPSGLDTGELF TRBD2 TRBJ2-2 TRBV6-5 .
ASSLGFTDTQY . TRBJ2-3 TRBV19 .
ASSSRWGSNQPQH . TRBJ1-5 TRBV5-6 .
ASSSQGTSGRFLNTGELF TRBD2 TRBJ2-2 TRBV7-3 .
ASSLGFRGNTEAF . TRBJ1-1 TRBV11-3 .
ASSLAGDTDTQY TRBD2 TRBJ2-3 TRBV6-4 .
ASSLGTSGRWGEQF TRBD2 TRBJ2-1 TRBV7-8 .
ASSIAVAGGLRDTQY TRBD2 TRBJ2-3 TRBV19 .
ASKGRERGTGELF . TRBJ2-2 TRBV2 .
ASSVQTGGEQY TRBD1 TRBJ2-7 TRBV6-6 .
ASSQEGRSSQGASTDTQY TRBD1 TRBJ2-3 TRBV4-3 .
ASSIAWDWQETQY . TRBJ2-5 TRBV19 .
ASSQHGVEAF . TRBJ1-1 TRBV4-1 few
ASSLGQDGEKLF . TRBJ1-4 TRBV7-7 .
ASSLPGTSWETQY TRBD2 TRBJ2-5 TRBV5-1 .
ASSRSGYEQF . TRBJ2-1 TRBV5-8 few
ASSLSGSTGELF TRBD2 TRBJ2-2 TRBV11-2 .
ASKGDSHNSPLH TRBD1 TRBJ1-6 TRBV19 few